This entry is about one T cell receptor beta chain. Its antigen is unknown. No much larger clone is present one base from it, and per-base qualities are unavailable. The data stem from a study of T-cell memory formation after mild COVID-19 (TCRdb year 2021). Some background on the complete study: Most TCR sequence clusters were specific to one of the two donors. In two donors, T-cell clones that expanded and contracted after mild COVID-19 were tracked by sequencing TCRalpha and TCRbeta repertoires over time. The cohort comprised two young, previously healthy adult volunteers, one female and one male. Points the paper makes about the study in general: The detection of some responding clones in pre-infection memory suggests that pre-existing cross-reactive memory T cells joined the SARS-CoV-2 response. SARS-CoV-2 specificity of the second-wave clones peaking on day 37 was not confirmed. Only a couple of mild cases were covered in the study, and larger cohorts including severe cases with pre-infection samples were considered necessary. Balanced CD4/CD8 phenotypes were observed for clones contracting from day 15 to 85, whereas a bias towards CD4+ was observed for a second wave of clones expanding from day 15 to 37. Contracting CD4+ clones were found mainly in CM and EM memory subsets, while CD8+ clones were enriched in EMRA.

CDR1 SGHTA and CDR2 FQGNSA were looked up in the germline V gene. Germline trimming: 5 bases from V, 9 bases from J; junction bases outside gene matches: 9. Taken from cysteine to phenylalanine, the CDR3 has 15 residues. Only the CDR3 DNA is retained, 45 bases long and in frame from the first base. PBMCs were isolated by Ficoll-Paque density gradient centrifugation. Sequencing took place on an Illumina NovaSeq 6000. TCRalpha and TCRbeta cDNA libraries were built by 5'RACE with constant-segment primers, adding sample barcodes and unique molecular identifiers. RNA was extracted from every sample with Trizol reagent. Amplification of the libraries took two PCR steps, and the second step added a second sample barcode plus Illumina TruSeq adapters. Libraries were sequenced on an Illumina NovaSeq with 2 x 150 bp paired-end reads. The source study handled its data this way. Demultiplexing of reads and collapsing into UMI-guided consensus sequences were performed with migec v1.2.7. Using mixcr v2.1.11, the UMI consensuses were aligned to TRA and TRB V and J templates and assembled into clonotypes. A clonotype was counted as expanded or contracted only when both edgeR and NoisET called the clonotype significant, with the noise models trained on biological replicates. For edgeR calls, the thresholds were a false discovery rate-adjusted p below 0.01 and a log2 fold-change of 1. As an exploratory analysis of dynamics, max-normalized trajectories of the 1000 most abundant clonotypes were examined by PCA with hierarchical clustering. Separately sequenced CD4+ and CD8+ repertoires were used to assign a CD4 or CD8 phenotype to each responding clone. TCRdb reran the public reads through fastp at Q25 and MiXCR, keeping productive beta chains. Rows with a matching CDR3 protein are joined into one entry that keeps the most common DNA and genes. Here the V and J calls rest on TCRdb's processing, not on the authors' analysis. The sample has 250,000 to 350,000 distinct CDR3 sequences on record, about a sixth of them singletons. Roughly a fifth of the sample is held by the ten biggest clonotypes.

Sequencing was carried out using PBMCs or a T cell subset sorted from them (not recorded which). This sequence originates from a man aged 18-30 years who had mild COVID-19 (a few samples of this study predate the infection). The sample titles of this study are shuffled in the database, so cell type and time point are left out; the donor was told from shared clones. The V gene is TRBV7-2 and the J gene is TRBJ2-1; 11 middle bases align to TRBD2. The CDR3 region: CASSTVLAGAGEQFF. In nucleotide form, the sequence is TGTGCCAGCAGCACCGTACTAGCGGGGGCAGGTGAGCAGTTCTTC.